This TCR beta chain was captured in a study of tissue T cells after allogeneic stem cell transplantation. Findings and caveats of the study: The study did not identify alloreactive or antigen-specific tissue TCRs, and some clones might be persisting host cells.

Regarding this clone: Its antigen is unknown. Gene names and germline match the mouse. Coverage ceases 1 residue before the CDR3 finishes, and the germline J gene fills in the end.

The CDR3 has 13 amino acids. The V and J ends lost 7 bases and 0 bases respectively, with 4 bases between them. Looked up from germline, CDR1 is KGHPV and CDR2 is FQNQEV (reference sequence). Time point indicated: mouse harvest day 14 after allogeneic transplant. Mouse grafts combined 10^7 T-cell-depleted bone marrow cells with 10^6 splenic CD5+ T cells. B6 (H2b) cells into BALB/c (H2d) mice; tissues taken at day 7 or 14. Survey-depth TCRbeta CDR3 sequencing reported V/J genes and productive frequencies. Sequencing was performed with immunoSEQ multiplex PCR; in TCRdb, only in-frame clones are kept and a portion is missing. This sample has around 2,900 clones, with around 46% found just once.

The sequence was collected from a female BALB/c mouse given C57BL/6 T cells with graft-versus-host disease after an allogeneic hematopoietic cell transplant. The V gene is TRBV26, the J gene TRBJ1-6; D not resolved. TRBJ1-6 is an open reading frame whose function is uncertain. Sequenced input: gut tissue. The part of the CDR3 DNA that was read is TGTGCCAGCACCAGTTCCTATAATTCGCCCCTCTAC. This gives the protein CASTSSYNSPLY. The whole CDR3 region reads CASTSSYNSPLYF.